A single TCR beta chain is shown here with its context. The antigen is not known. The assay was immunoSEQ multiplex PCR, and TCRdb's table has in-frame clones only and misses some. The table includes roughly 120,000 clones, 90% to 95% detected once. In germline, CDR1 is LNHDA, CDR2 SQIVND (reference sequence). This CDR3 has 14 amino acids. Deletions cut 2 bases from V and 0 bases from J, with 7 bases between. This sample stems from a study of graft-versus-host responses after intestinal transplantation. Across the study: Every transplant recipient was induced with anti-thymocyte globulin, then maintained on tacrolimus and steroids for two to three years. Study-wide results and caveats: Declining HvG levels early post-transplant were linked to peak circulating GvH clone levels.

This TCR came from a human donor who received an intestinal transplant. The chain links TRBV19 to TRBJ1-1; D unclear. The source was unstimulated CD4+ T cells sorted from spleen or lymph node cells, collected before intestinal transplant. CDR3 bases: TGTGCCAGTAGTATACCAAGCATGAACACTGAAGCTTTCTTT. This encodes CASSIPSMNTEAFF.